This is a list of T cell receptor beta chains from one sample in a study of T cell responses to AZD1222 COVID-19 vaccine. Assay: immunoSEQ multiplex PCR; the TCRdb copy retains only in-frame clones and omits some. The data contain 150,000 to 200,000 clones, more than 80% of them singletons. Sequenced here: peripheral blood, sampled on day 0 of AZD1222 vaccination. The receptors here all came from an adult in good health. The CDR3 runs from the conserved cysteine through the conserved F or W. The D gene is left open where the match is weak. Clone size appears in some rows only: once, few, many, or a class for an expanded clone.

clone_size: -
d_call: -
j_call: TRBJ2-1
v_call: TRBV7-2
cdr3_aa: CASSLRLEAEQFF
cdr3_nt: TGTGCCAGCAGCTTACGACTAGAAGCTGAGCAGTTCTTC

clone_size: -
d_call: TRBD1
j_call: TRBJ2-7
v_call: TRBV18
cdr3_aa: CASSPNFGQGVNEQYF
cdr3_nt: TGTGCCAGCTCACCAAATTTTGGACAGGGTGTCAACGAGCAGTACTTC

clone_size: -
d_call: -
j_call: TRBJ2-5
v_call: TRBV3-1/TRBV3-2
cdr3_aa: CASSYLGTIQETQYF
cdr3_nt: TGTGCCAGCAGCTACCTAGGGACGATCCAAGAGACCCAGTACTTC

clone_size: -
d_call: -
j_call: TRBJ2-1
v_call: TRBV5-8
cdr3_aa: CASSSPVGAYNEQFF
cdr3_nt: TGTGCCAGCAGCTCTCCGGTAGGTGCCTACAATGAGCAGTTCTTC

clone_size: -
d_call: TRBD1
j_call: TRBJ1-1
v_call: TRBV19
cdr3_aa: CASSLQGMNTEAFF
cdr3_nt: TGTGCCAGTAGCCTACAGGGGATGAACACTGAAGCTTTCTTT

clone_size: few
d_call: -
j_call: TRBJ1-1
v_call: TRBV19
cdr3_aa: CASSIDLPNTEAFF
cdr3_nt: TGTGCCAGTAGTATCGATCTTCCGAACACTGAAGCTTTCTTT

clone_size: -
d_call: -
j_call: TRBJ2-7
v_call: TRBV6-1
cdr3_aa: CASRENTGTGGYEQYF
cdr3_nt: TGTGCCAGCAGAGAAAATACCGGGACCGGTGGCTACGAGCAGTACTTC

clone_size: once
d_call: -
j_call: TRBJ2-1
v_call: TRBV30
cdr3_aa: CAWSAGRVMSFF
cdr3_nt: TGTGCCTGGAGTGCCGGGCGGGTTATGTCGTTCTTC

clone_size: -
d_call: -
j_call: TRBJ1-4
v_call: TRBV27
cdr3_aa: CASSLMVGGEKLFF
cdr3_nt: TGTGCCAGCAGTTTAATGGTGGGAGGTGAAAAACTGTTTTTT

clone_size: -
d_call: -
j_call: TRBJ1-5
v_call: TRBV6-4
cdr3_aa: CASTQGPGQRYQPQHF
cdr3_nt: TGTGCCAGCACCCAAGGACCCGGACAGAGATATCAGCCCCAGCATTTT

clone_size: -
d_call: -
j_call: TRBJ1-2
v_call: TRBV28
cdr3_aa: CASSLGTLGGYTF
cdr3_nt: TGTGCCAGCAGTTTAGGGACCTTGGGTGGCTACACCTTC

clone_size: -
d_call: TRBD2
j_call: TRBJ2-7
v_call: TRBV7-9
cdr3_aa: CASSNSGRGYEQYF
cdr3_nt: TGTGCCAGCAGCAATAGCGGGAGGGGCTACGAGCAGTACTTC

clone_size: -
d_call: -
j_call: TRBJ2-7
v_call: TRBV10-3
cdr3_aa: CATGEPDHPYEQYF
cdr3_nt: TGTGCCACCGGGGAGCCCGACCATCCCTACGAGCAGTACTTC

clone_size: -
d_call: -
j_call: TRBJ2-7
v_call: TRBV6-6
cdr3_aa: CASSYGEGSSEQYF
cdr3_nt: TGTGCCAGCAGTTACGGTGAGGGATCAAGCGAGCAGTACTTC

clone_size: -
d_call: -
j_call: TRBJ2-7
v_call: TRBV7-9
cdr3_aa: CASSEGRYEQYF
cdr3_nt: TGTGCCAGCAGCGAGGGACGGTACGAGCAGTACTTC

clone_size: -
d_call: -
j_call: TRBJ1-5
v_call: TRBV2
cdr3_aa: CASSEADGYNQPQHF
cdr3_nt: TGTGCCAGCAGTGAAGCGGACGGATACAATCAGCCCCAGCATTTT

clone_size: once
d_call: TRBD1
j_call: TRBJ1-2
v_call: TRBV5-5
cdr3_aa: CASRLQGADGYTF
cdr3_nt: TGTGCCAGCAGGCTCCAGGGGGCCGATGGCTACACCTTC

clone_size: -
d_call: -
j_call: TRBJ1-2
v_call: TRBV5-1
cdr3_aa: CASSSGAGDIYTF
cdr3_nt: TGCGCCAGCAGCTCGGGGGCGGGGGACATCTACACCTTC

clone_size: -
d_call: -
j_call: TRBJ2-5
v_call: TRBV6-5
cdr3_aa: CASSYSSLAGETQYF
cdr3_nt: TGTGCCAGCAGTTACTCGAGCCTGGCGGGGGAGACCCAGTACTTC

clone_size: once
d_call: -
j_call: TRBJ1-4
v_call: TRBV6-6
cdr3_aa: CASFFPAGGREKLFF
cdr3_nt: TGTGCCAGCTTTTTCCCCGCCGGGGGAAGGGAAAAACTGTTTTTT